This T cell receptor (beta chain) is from a study of cytomegalovirus exposure and HLA in healthy donors. The germline CDR1 and CDR2 sequences are SGHRS and YFSETQ. The CDR3 covers 15 residues. V was trimmed by 4 bases and J by 3 bases, leaving 15 bases between them. Overall study findings and caveats: A later analysis linked around 17,000 TCR beta sequences to HLA alleles at 0.05 false discovery rate.

It was with 60 Vbeta and 13 Jbeta primers that the PCR ran. Sequencing used immunoSEQ multiplex PCR; TCRdb keeps in-frame clones, though not all of them. Altogether approximately 140,000 clones are present, roughly three quarters being singletons, with the ten largest covering about 5%. This clone came up a few times. Its antigen remains unknown. The V call is TRBV5-1, the J call TRBJ2-3; D perhaps matches TRBD2 (5 bases). The source material was PBMCs. The clonotype was recovered from a male donor in good health and CMV-seronegative. The CDR3 here is CASSEPRGITDTQYF. The CDR3 nucleotides are TGCGCCAGCAGCGAACCTCGGGGAATTACAGATACGCAGTATTTT.